Below, 15 T cell receptor beta chains from the same sample are listed, as sequenced in a study of early stage breast cancer tumors. The protocol was immunoSEQ multiplex PCR, while the TCRdb copy is restricted to in-frame clones and leaves out a portion. The sample consists of fewer than 9,000 clones, approximately 60% of them appearing once. The sequencing input was breast tumor tissue. The receptors originated from a person aged 70 to 80 with breast cancer.

This chain links TRBV9 with TRBJ1-1, with a possible D match to TRBD1 (6 bases). In germline, CDR1 is SGDLS, CDR2 YYNGEE. The CDR3 has 14 amino acids. The V end lost 6 bases, the J end lost 2 bases, and 14 bases lay between the germline ends. The CDR3 sequence is CASTPDRYNTEAFF. The DNA of the CDR3 is TGTGCCAGCACCCCAGACAGGTACAACACTGAAGCTTTCTTT.

The chain carries TRBV4-2 and TRBJ1-4; the D gene is possibly TRBD1 (6 bases). CDR1 is LGHNA, CDR2 YNFKEQ, per germline. Trimming stripped 1 base from V and 8 bases from J, with 14 bases between. The CDR3 contains 15 residues. The CDR3 reads CASSQAEDRTEKLFF. The CDR3 nucleotides are TGTGCCAGCAGCCAAGCAGAGGACAGAACCGAAAAACTGTTTTTT.

V is TRBV11-2 and J is TRBJ2-7; TRBD2 matches 11 bases. V was pared by 5 bases and J by 2 bases, with 8 bases of the junction left unmatched. CDR1 and CDR2 (germline): SGHAT, FQNNGV. This CDR3 has 16 amino acids. The CDR3 spells CASSQSSGGLTYEQYF. DNA of the CDR3: TGTGCCAGCAGCCAGTCTAGCGGGGGGCTTACCTACGAGCAGTACTTC.

The CDR3 nucleotides read TGTGCCAGTAGCCTGGGACAGAACTATGGCTACACCTTC. Its translation is CASSLGQNYGYTF. This chain links TRBV19 with TRBJ1-2, with TRBD1 matching over 7 bases. V trimming: 6 bases; J trimming: 2 bases; junction bases outside the gene matches: 3. Germline V gene sequence: CDR1 LNHDA, CDR2 SQIVND (reference sequence). This CDR3 has 13 residues. The whole variable domain, remainder taken from reference TRBV19 and TRBJ1-2, is DGGITQSPKYLFRKEGQNVTLSCEQNLNHDAMYWYRQDPGQGLRLIYYSQIVNDFQKGDIAEGYSVSREKKESFPLTVTSAQKNPTAFYLCASSLGQNYGYTFGSGTRLTVV.

J is TRBJ2-3 and V is TRBV19, with 7 bases aligning to TRBD1. The CDR3 is made up of 16 amino acids. V gave up 5 bases and J gave up 3 bases; unmatched junction bases: 11. Looked up from germline, CDR1 is LNHDA and CDR2 is SQIVND (reference sequence). DNA for the CDR3: TGTGCCAGTAGTCCGTACCCGGGACAGCTTACAGATACGCAGTATTTT. This codes for CASSPYPGQLTDTQYF.

This chain links TRBV13 with TRBJ2-5; perhaps TRBD2 as D (7 bases). This CDR3 contains 14 residues. Trimming removed 3 bases at V and 4 bases at J, with 12 bases between. In germline, CDR1 is PRHDT, CDR2 FYEKMQ (reference sequence). The CDR3 sequence: CASSFRGAGETQYF. The CDR3 DNA follows: TGTGCCAGCAGCTTCCGGGGGGCCGGAGAGACCCAGTACTTC.

This rearrangement joins TRBV28 to TRBJ1-1; D unclear. Trimming left V 6 bases short and J 5 bases short, with 13 bases between. CDR3 length: 13 residues. Germline CDR1 MDHEN, CDR2 SYDVKM. Here the CDR3 reads CASRRTKVTEAFF. The CDR3 nucleotides read TGTGCCAGCAGACGTACAAAAGTGACTGAAGCTTTCTTT.

The chain uses TRBV19 and TRBJ2-7; a possible D gene is TRBD1 (6 bases). Germline assignment: CDR1 LNHDA and CDR2 SQIVND (reference sequence). The CDR3 loop spans 15 amino acids. With 5 bases removed from V and 4 bases from J, the gap between germline ends came to 18 bases. The CDR3 DNA sequence: TGTGCCAGTAGTCTGAAACCACAGGGCTATTACGAGCAGTACTTC. This encodes CASSLKPQGYYEQYF.

The chain couples TRBV7-7 to TRBJ2-3; 8 positions agree with TRBD2. The V segment lost 2 bases and the J segment 4 bases; nucleotides outside the gene matches: 8. The CDR3 is 16 residues long. Germline CDR1 SSHAT, CDR2 FNYEAQ (reference sequence). For the CDR3, the DNA is TGTGCCAGCAGCTTAATGGCGGGGGGCATGGCAGATACGCAGTATTTT. Amino acid sequence: CASSLMAGGMADTQYF.

In its sample, this clone was seen a few times. The V gene is TRBV11-2, the J gene TRBJ1-5; 7 bases map to TRBD1. Germline V lookup: CDR1 SGHAT, CDR2 FQNNGV. J gave up 7 bases and V 5 bases, and 5 bases lay outside the gene matches. This CDR3 has 13 amino acids. For the CDR3, the DNA is TGTGCCAGCAGCCAGGGGGGTTGGCAGCCCCAGCATTTT. Amino acids: CASSQGGWQPQHF.

This clone was seen a single time. The V and J genes are TRBV9 and TRBJ1-6; TRBD1 aligns across 11 bases. V lost 3 bases, J lost 8 bases, and 13 bases stayed unmatched. The germline CDR1 and CDR2 sequences are SGDLS and YYNGEE. This CDR3 has 18 residues. The CDR3 loop is CASSAGTGGPWGDSPLHF. DNA of the CDR3: TGTGCCAGCAGCGCCGGGACAGGGGGGCCGTGGGGAGATTCACCCCTCCACTTT.

The chain recombines TRBV5-4 with TRBJ2-7, with 9 bases lining up with TRBD1. The CDR3 loop spans 13 amino acids. The germline gives CDR1 SGHNT, CDR2 YYREEE (reference sequence). CDR3 amino acids: CASRDREHYEQYF. CDR3 sequence (DNA): TGTGCTAGTAGGGACAGGGAACACTACGAGCAGTACTTC.

This clone has just a few counts. The rearrangement uses TRBV20-1 and TRBJ2-7; D possibly corresponds to TRBD2 (5 bases). Trimming stripped 5 bases from V and 7 bases from J, with 12 bases between. There are 11 residues in the CDR3. Germline V gene data show CDR1 as DFQATT and CDR2 as SNEGSKA (reference sequence). Written as DNA, the CDR3 is TGCAGTGCTTTCGACCGAGGGGAGCAGTACTTC. Its translation is CSAFDRGEQYF.

V is TRBV10-3 and J is TRBJ2-3, with 12 bases identical to TRBD2. V lost 2 bases, J lost 3 bases, and 0 bases stayed unmatched. The CDR3 covers 15 residues. Germline V gene data show CDR1 as ENHRY and CDR2 as SYGVKD. The CDR3 sequence is CAISETSGGTDTQYF. In DNA form, the CDR3 reads TGTGCCATCAGTGAGACTAGCGGGGGGACAGATACGCAGTATTTT.

This clone was counted a few times. The V call is TRBV5-4, the J call TRBJ1-6, with a tentative D call TRBD1 (6 bases). CDR1 and CDR2 from the germline V gene are SGHNT and YYREEE (reference sequence). Trimming shortened V by 4 bases and J by 3 bases, and 11 bases separated the two germline ends. This CDR3 comprises 15 residues. The CDR3: CASSPQTGYNSPLHF. In DNA form, the CDR3 reads TGTGCCAGCAGCCCCCAGACAGGCTATAATTCACCCCTCCACTTT.